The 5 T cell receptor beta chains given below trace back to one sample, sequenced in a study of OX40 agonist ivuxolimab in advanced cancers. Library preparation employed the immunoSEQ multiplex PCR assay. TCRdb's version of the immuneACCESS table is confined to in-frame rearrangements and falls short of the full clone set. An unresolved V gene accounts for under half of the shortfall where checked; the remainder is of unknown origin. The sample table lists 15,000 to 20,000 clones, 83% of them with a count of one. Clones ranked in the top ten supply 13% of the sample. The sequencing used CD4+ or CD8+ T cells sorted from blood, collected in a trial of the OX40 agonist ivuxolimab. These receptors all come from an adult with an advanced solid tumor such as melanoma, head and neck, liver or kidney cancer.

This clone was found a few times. CDR3 sequence (DNA): TGCGCCAGCAGCCACTCGAAAGGGGACACCGGGGAGCTGTTTTTT. Translating gives CASSHSKGDTGELFF. The rearrangement links TRBV4-1 to TRBJ2-2; perhaps TRBD1 as D (5 bases). Trimming took 3 bases from V and 3 from J, leaving 11 bases between them. The length of the CDR3 is 15 residues. Germline V CDR1 and CDR2: MGHRA, YSYEKL.

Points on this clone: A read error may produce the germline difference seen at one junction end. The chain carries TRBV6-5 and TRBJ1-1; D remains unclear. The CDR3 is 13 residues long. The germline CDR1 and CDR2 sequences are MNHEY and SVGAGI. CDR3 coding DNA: TGTGCCATCAACCGACATGGTATCACTGAATCTTTCTTT. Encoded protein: CAINRHGITESFF.

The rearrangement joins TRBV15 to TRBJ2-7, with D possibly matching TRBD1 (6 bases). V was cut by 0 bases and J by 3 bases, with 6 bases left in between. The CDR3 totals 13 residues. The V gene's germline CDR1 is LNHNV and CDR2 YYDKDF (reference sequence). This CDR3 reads CATSRDRGYEQYF. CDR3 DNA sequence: TGTGCCACCAGCAGAGACAGGGGCTACGAGCAGTACTTC.

The CDR3 protein is CASPGPNAKGYTF. The CDR3 nucleotides are TGTGCCAGCCCAGGGCCGAATGCTAAAGGCTACACCTTC. The chain is built from TRBV28 and TRBJ1-2, with TRBD1 as a possible D gene (5 bases). V lost 8 bases to trimming and J lost 8 bases, with 18 bases between them. In germline, CDR1 is MDHEN, CDR2 SYDVKM. The CDR3 spans 13 residues.

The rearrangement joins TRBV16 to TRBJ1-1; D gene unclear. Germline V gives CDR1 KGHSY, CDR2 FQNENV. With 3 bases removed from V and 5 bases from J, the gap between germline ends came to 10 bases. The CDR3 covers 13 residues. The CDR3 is CASSHGPKTEAFF. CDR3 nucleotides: TGTGCCAGCAGCCACGGACCCAAGACTGAAGCTTTCTTT. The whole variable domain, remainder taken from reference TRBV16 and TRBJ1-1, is GEEVAQTPKHLVRGEGQKAKLYCAPIKGHSYVFWYQQVLKNEFKFLISFQNENVFDETGMPKERFSAKCLPNSPCSLEIQATKLEDSAVYFCASSHGPKTEAFFGQGTRLTVV.